The 14 T cell receptor beta chains in this list originate from one sample, sequenced in a study of response to subunit inactivated influenza vaccine. A single record per CDR3 protein comes from TCRdb applying MiXCR to the RT-PCR reads. The sample consists of just over 300,000 distinct CDR3 sequences, 21% of them appearing once. Material: PBMCs from blood, obtained around 22 months after vaccination. Receptors originate from a man between 50 and 69 years old who received an inactivated influenza vaccine.

The chain combines TRBV29-1 with TRBJ2-3; unclear D gene. CDR1 and CDR2 from the germline V gene are SQVTM and ANQGSEA. With 5 bases removed from V and 2 bases from J, the gap between germline ends came to 5 bases. The CDR3 length is 11 residues. The CDR3 sequence: CSVRLTDTQYF. CDR3 DNA: TGCAGCGTTCGGCTCACAGATACGCAGTATTTT.

The chain couples TRBV7-9 to TRBJ1-2; 10 bases are shared with TRBD1. CDR1 is SEHNR, CDR2 FQNEAQ, per germline (reference sequence). The CDR3 loop spans 14 amino acids. Germline trimming cut 1 base from V and 6 bases from J; bases unmatched to any gene: 2. CDR3 in amino acids: CASSLGQGADGYTF. The CDR3 nucleotides are TGTGCCAGCAGCTTAGGACAGGGGGCCGATGGCTACACCTTC.

The CDR3 bases are TGTGCCAGCAGTTTATCGGGCAGGGGGGATGGCTACACCTTC. Its protein is CASSLSGRGDGYTF. This chain uses TRBV27 with TRBJ1-2, with TRBD1 identical over 7 bases. CDR3 size: 14 residues. Looked up from germline, CDR1 is MNHEY and CDR2 is SMNVEV (reference sequence). With 0 bases clipped from V and 6 bases from J, the junction kept 4 bases outside the gene matches.

This chain links TRBV3-1 with TRBJ2-7; TRBD2 matches at 7 bases. The CDR3 is 13 amino acids. The germline V gene has CDR1 LGHDT and CDR2 YNNKEL (reference sequence). CDR3 coding DNA: TGTGCTGTAGCCCGGGGGGACTCCTACGAGCAGTACTTC. Its translation: CAVARGDSYEQYF.

The chain couples TRBV7-9 to TRBJ1-4, with D uncertain. V lost 2 bases to trimming and J lost 4 bases, with 11 bases between them. The germline V gene has CDR1 SEHNR and CDR2 FQNEAQ (reference sequence). The CDR3 spans 15 residues. CDR3 region: CASSLMERNNEKLFF. The CDR3 DNA sequence: TGTGCCAGCAGCTTAATGGAACGGAATAATGAAAAACTGTTTTTT. The complete variable domain, with remaining parts taken from reference TRBV7-9 and TRBJ1-4, reads DTGVSQNPRHKITKRGQNVTFRCDPISEHNRLYWYRQTLGQGPEFLTYFQNEAQLEKSRLLSDRFSAERPKGSFSTLEIQRTEQGDSAMYLCASSLMERNNEKLFFGSGTQLSVL.

This clonotype was counted at least ten times. The genes are TRBV7-9 and TRBJ1-1; no clear D. The germline gives CDR1 SEHNR, CDR2 FQNEAQ (reference sequence). Trimming stripped 3 bases from V and 0 bases from J, with 11 bases between. CDR3 length: 15 amino acids. This CDR3 is CASSLDPAVNTEAFF. CDR3 coding DNA: TGTGCCAGCAGCTTGGACCCGGCGGTGAACACTGAAGCTTTCTTT.

The chain is built from TRBV12-3 or TRBV12-4 and TRBJ2-7; 7 nucleotides agree with TRBD2. CDR3 length: 15 amino acids. The trim removed 2 bases at V and 6 bases at J, leaving 10 bases unmatched. CDR3 sequence reads: CASSLSLGGSAEQYF. The CDR3 DNA follows: TGTGCCAGCAGTTTAAGCCTGGGCGGGAGTGCCGAGCAGTACTTC.

This clonotype was observed a handful of times. V is TRBV20-1 and J is TRBJ2-7, with 7 bases fitting TRBD2. The CDR3 loop spans 14 amino acids. Germline V gene sequence: CDR1 DFQATT, CDR2 SNEGSKA (reference sequence). J lost 6 bases, V lost 1 base, and 9 bases had no gene match. In DNA, the CDR3 is TGCAGTGCTAGAGTGAGGGGACTACTGGGCGAGCAGTACTTC. Translating it yields CSARVRGLLGEQYF.

This clonotype was seen a few times. This chain joins TRBV5-5 and TRBJ2-2; D might be TRBD1 (6 bases). The germline V gene has CDR1 SGHKS and CDR2 YYEKEE (reference sequence). Trimming pared 2 bases from V and 4 bases from J, leaving 12 bases between. This CDR3 is 15 amino acids long. In DNA, the CDR3 is TGTGCCAGCAGCTTTAGACAGGTTGGCACCGGGGAGCTGTTTTTT. This encodes CASSFRQVGTGELFF.

This clonotype has more than one count but fewer than ten. V gene TRBV7-2 combines with J gene TRBJ2-1, with D possibly being TRBD1 or TRBD2 (5 bases each). V lost 5 bases to trimming and J lost 4 bases, with 15 bases between them. This CDR3 comprises 15 residues. From germline, CDR1 is SGHTA and CDR2 FQGNSA. CDR3 region: CASSRGVGVYNEQFF. CDR3 DNA: TGTGCCAGCAGCCGAGGGGTCGGTGTATACAATGAGCAGTTCTTC. Using reference TRBV7-2 and TRBJ2-1 for the parts outside the CDR3, the full variable domain is GAGVSQSPSNKVTEKGKDVELRCDPISGHTALYWYRQSLGQGLEFLIYFQGNSAPDKSGLPSDRFSAERTGGSVSTLTIQRTQQEDSAVYLCASSRGVGVYNEQFFGPGTRLTVL.

The table lists this clonotype with many counts. The rearrangement joins TRBV28 to TRBJ1-4; possible D gene TRBD1, 5 bases. The ends were cut back, 3 bases at V and 0 bases at J, with 26 bases in the middle. CDR3 length: 21 amino acids. Looked up from germline, CDR1 is MDHEN and CDR2 is SYDVKM. The CDR3 loop is CASSFGVMDILALATNEKLFF. In DNA, the CDR3 is TGTGCCAGCAGTTTCGGCGTCATGGACATCCTAGCGCTAGCAACTAATGAAAAACTGTTTTTT.

This chain connects TRBV30 to TRBJ1-2; no firm D call. Deletions cut 3 bases from V and 8 bases from J, with 13 bases between. CDR3 size: 12 residues. Germline lookup yields CDR1 GTSNPN and CDR2 SVGIG (reference sequence). The CDR3 bases are TGTGCCTGGAGAAGCTTCCTGGACGGCTACACCTTC. Its translation: CAWRSFLDGYTF.

The chain combines TRBV6-1 with TRBJ1-2; D call uncertain. The CDR3 contains 13 residues. V gave up 8 bases and J gave up 0 bases, with 10 bases separating them. Looked up from germline, CDR1 is MNHNS and CDR2 is SASEGT. CDR3 nucleotides: TGTGCCAGCCGTAGCATAGCTAACTATGGCTACACCTTC. Protein product: CASRSIANYGYTF.

Concerning this clonotype: This sequence may be a read error, since a much larger clone differs from it by one base. The chain has TRBV10-3 and TRBJ1-2, with D possibly being TRBD1 (5 bases). V was trimmed by 5 bases and J by 6 bases, leaving 19 bases between them. CDR1 ENHRY and CDR2 SYGVKD come from the germline V gene. The CDR3 sequence is 15 residues long. The CDR3, as DNA: TGTGCCATCAGTACCCGGGACGGCCGCCCCGATGGCTACACCTTC. It codes for CAISTRDGRPDGYTF.